A selection of T cell receptor beta chains follows, all from one sample in a study of T-cell reconstitution after alpha-beta-depleted transplantation in children. TCRdb itself ran the PCR reads through MiXCR, one entry per CDR3 protein. The sample shows some 200,000 distinct CDR3 sequences, around 7.7% of them seen only once. The source material was PBMCs, mostly from graft donor cells, sampled 360 days after TCRalphabeta/CD19-depleted stem cell transplant. These receptors all come from a male patient between 2 and 10 years old who had a stem cell transplant for acute myeloid leukemia, so the T cells may come from the graft donor. Each CDR3 is given with its conserved first and last residue. The order of the fields is J gene, D gene, clone size, V gene, CDR3 protein, CDR3 DNA. A D gene is named only where the DNA matches it firmly. Rows may omit the clone size; those that give it use once, few, many or a size class.

J gene: TRBJ1-1
D gene: NA
clone size: NA
V gene: TRBV4-1
CDR3 protein: CSSSQEGYPGDTEAFF
CDR3 DNA: TGCTCCAGCAGCCAAGAAGGGTATCCAGGGGATACTGAAGCTTTCTTT

J gene: TRBJ2-3
D gene: TRBD1
clone size: NA
V gene: TRBV5-1
CDR3 protein: CASRDTGQERTDTQYF
CDR3 DNA: TGCGCCAGCCGGGATACGGGACAGGAGAGAACAGATACGCAGTATTTT

J gene: TRBJ2-2
D gene: NA
clone size: NA
V gene: TRBV29-1
CDR3 protein: CSGRGGAGELFF
CDR3 DNA: TGCAGCGGTAGGGGTGGTGCCGGGGAGCTGTTTTTT

J gene: TRBJ1-1
D gene: NA
clone size: many
V gene: TRBV5-1
CDR3 protein: CASSLVPDRNTEAFF
CDR3 DNA: TGCGCCAGCAGCTTGGTCCCAGATCGGAACACTGAAGCTTTCTTT

J gene: TRBJ2-5
D gene: TRBD2
clone size: NA
V gene: TRBV9
CDR3 protein: CASSVATSGGQETQYF
CDR3 DNA: TGTGCCAGCAGCGTAGCCACTAGCGGGGGCCAAGAGACCCAGTACTTC

J gene: TRBJ2-5
D gene: NA
clone size: few
V gene: TRBV29-1
CDR3 protein: CSVRRFGETQYF
CDR3 DNA: TGCAGCGTTAGAAGATTCGGAGAGACCCAGTACTTC

J gene: TRBJ2-2
D gene: TRBD1
clone size: many
V gene: TRBV12-3/TRBV12-4
CDR3 protein: CASSPTGGGELFF
CDR3 DNA: TGTGCCAGCAGCCCGACAGGGGGCGGGGAGCTGTTTTTT

J gene: TRBJ2-3
D gene: NA
clone size: NA
V gene: TRBV20-1
CDR3 protein: CSASPSGDTQYF
CDR3 DNA: TGCAGTGCTAGCCCCTCAGGCGATACGCAGTATTTT

J gene: TRBJ2-7
D gene: NA
clone size: few
V gene: TRBV20-1
CDR3 protein: CSARSGTLGEQYF
CDR3 DNA: TGCAGTGCTAGGTCCGGAACCCTCGGCGAGCAGTACTTC

J gene: TRBJ2-7
D gene: NA
clone size: few
V gene: TRBV20-1
CDR3 protein: CSASLGTAIYEQYF
CDR3 DNA: TGCAGTGCTAGTCTCGGGACGGCAATCTACGAGCAGTACTTC

J gene: TRBJ1-2
D gene: TRBD1
clone size: few
V gene: TRBV18
CDR3 protein: CASSPRGQGVAYGYTF
CDR3 DNA: TGTGCCAGCTCACCACGGGGACAGGGGGTGGCCTATGGCTACACCTTC

J gene: TRBJ1-5
D gene: NA
clone size: few
V gene: TRBV12-3/TRBV12-4
CDR3 protein: CASSLRADQPQHF
CDR3 DNA: TGTGCCAGCAGTTTGAGGGCAGATCAGCCCCAGCATTTT

J gene: TRBJ2-5
D gene: NA
clone size: NA
V gene: TRBV27
CDR3 protein: CASSPLAGETQYF
CDR3 DNA: TGTGCCAGCAGTCCACTAGCAGGGGAGACCCAGTACTTC

J gene: TRBJ1-2
D gene: NA
clone size: NA
V gene: TRBV29-1
CDR3 protein: CSVGGLDSGYTF
CDR3 DNA: TGCAGCGTTGGCGGACTTGACTCCGGCTACACCTTC

J gene: TRBJ1-2
D gene: TRBD1
clone size: many
V gene: TRBV12-3/TRBV12-4
CDR3 protein: CASAGGGLGYTF
CDR3 DNA: TGTGCCAGCGCGGGAGGGGGCCTTGGCTACACCTTC

J gene: TRBJ2-5
D gene: NA
clone size: NA
V gene: TRBV6-1
CDR3 protein: CASSEPRVTPQETQYF
CDR3 DNA: TGTGCCAGCAGTGAACCCCGGGTCACCCCCCAAGAGACCCAGTACTTC

J gene: TRBJ1-5
D gene: NA
clone size: many
V gene: TRBV10-3
CDR3 protein: CAISELQGNQPQHF
CDR3 DNA: TGTGCCATCAGTGAGTTGCAGGGAAACCAGCCCCAGCATTTT

J gene: TRBJ1-2
D gene: TRBD1
clone size: NA
V gene: TRBV16
CDR3 protein: CASSRLPQGGYGYTF
CDR3 DNA: TGTGCCAGCAGCCGGCTCCCACAGGGGGGGTATGGCTACACCTTC